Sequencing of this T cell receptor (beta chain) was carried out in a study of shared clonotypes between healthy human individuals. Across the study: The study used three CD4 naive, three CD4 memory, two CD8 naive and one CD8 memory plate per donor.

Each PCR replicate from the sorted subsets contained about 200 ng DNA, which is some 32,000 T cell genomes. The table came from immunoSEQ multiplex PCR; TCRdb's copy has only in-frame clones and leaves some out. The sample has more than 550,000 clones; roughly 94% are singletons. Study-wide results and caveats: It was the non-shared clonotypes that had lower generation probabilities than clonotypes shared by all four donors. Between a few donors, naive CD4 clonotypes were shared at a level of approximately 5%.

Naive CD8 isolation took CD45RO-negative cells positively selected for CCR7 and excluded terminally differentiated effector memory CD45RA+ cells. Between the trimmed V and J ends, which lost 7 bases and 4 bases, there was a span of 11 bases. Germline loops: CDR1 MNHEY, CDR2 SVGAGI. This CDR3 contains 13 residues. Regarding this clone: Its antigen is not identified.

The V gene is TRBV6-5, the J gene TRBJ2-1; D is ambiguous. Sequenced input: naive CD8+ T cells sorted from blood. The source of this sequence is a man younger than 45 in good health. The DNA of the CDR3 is TGTGCCAGCACAGAAGGCACTTACAATGAGCAGTTCTTC. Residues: CASTEGTYNEQFF.